The clone carrying this TCR beta chain occurred a few times. This record comes from a study of identical twins. In germline, CDR1 is SGDLS, CDR2 YYNGEE. Deletions cut 2 bases from V and 4 bases from J, with 12 bases between. The CDR3 has 14 residues. TCRdb re-called the 5' RACE reads with MiXCR, one entry per CDR3 protein. The profile shows 1.5 million to 2 million distinct CDR3 sequences, 25% to 35% of them singletons. The sample taken for sequencing was cord blood. The sequence was collected from a newborn girl in good health. The chain carries TRBV9 and TRBJ1-1, with D possibly being TRBD1 (5 bases). DNA of the CDR3: TGTGCCAGCAGCGTTTGGGCAGGGCCCACTGAAGCTTTCTTT. Translated: CASSVWAGPTEAFF.